The clone carrying this T cell receptor beta chain has more than one count but fewer than ten. Its specificity is not known. The same CDR3 can be traced to other DNA sequences in this sample. The sample is drawn from a study of beta chain features in type 1 diabetes. Study results and limitations: Among patients with Type 1 diabetes, TCRB CDR3s were moderately but significantly shorter in every one of the four CD4+ subsets.

All of the sorted populations showed purity greater than 95%. Per germline, CDR1 LNHDA and CDR2 SQIVND (reference sequence). The CDR3 sequence is 13 residues long. V was cut by 5 bases and J by 3 bases, with 8 bases left in between. Every isolated RNA sample was fully reverse transcribed, so sequencing captured expressed TCRB transcripts. Clones were sequenced by immunoSEQ multiplex PCR, and TCRdb holds only the in-frame ones, with some missing. Among 160,000 or so clones listed, approximately 9.1% were seen once. The V call is TRBV19, the J call TRBJ1-5; possibly TRBD1 for D (6 bases). The sequence was collected from a woman under 40 with type 1 diabetes. Input material: central memory CD4+ T cells from blood. The CDR3 DNA reads as TGTGCCAGTAGTGGACAGTCCAATCAGCCCCAGCATTTT. Its translation is CASSGQSNQPQHF.